This passage covers 31 T cell receptor beta chains from one sample sequenced in a study of early T cells in non-severe SARS-CoV-2 infection. TCRdb fed the 5' RACE reads into MiXCR, producing one record per CDR3 protein. The sample includes 54,000 or so distinct CDR3 sequences, over 5% of them seen just once. The sequencing input was whole blood. Receptors originate from an adult who was a healthcare worker with PCR-confirmed SARS-CoV-2 infection or an uninfected control (not recorded which).

The chain links TRBV6-4 to TRBJ2-1, with TRBD2 matching 9 bases. Losses at the gene ends were 0 bases for V and 6 bases for J; bases not matched to a gene: 6. The CDR3 consists of 16 residues. Germline lookup yields CDR1 MRHNA and CDR2 SNTAGT. Here the CDR3 DNA reads TGTGCCAGCAGTGACTCCGTGAGAGCGGGGGGCAATGAGCAGTTCTTC. Amino acids: CASSDSVRAGGNEQFF.

This clonotype occurred many times. The chain carries TRBV5-4 and TRBJ2-2; TRBD2 agrees at 9 bases. The CDR3 sequence is 17 residues long. The germline gives CDR1 SGHNT, CDR2 YYREEE (reference sequence). The J segment lost 3 bases and the V segment lost 4 bases, leaving 10 bases of the junction unmatched. The CDR3 region has the DNA TGTGCCAGCAGCCCCCGAGGCGGGAGGGCCGACACCGGGGAGCTGTTTTTT. This codes for CASSPRGGRADTGELFF.

The rearrangement uses TRBV6-2 or TRBV6-3 and TRBJ2-7, with D perhaps TRBD1 (6 bases). Germline-derived CDR1 and CDR2 are MNHEY and SVGEGT. V lost 4 bases and J lost 2, with 12 bases in between. This CDR3 spans 14 amino acids. This CDR3 is CASSSTGQPYEQYF. The CDR3 region has the DNA TGTGCCAGCAGTTCGACGGGACAACCCTACGAGCAGTACTTC.

This chain joins TRBV6-5 and TRBJ2-7; TRBD2 matches at 7 bases. Trimming took 2 bases from V and 2 from J; bases not matched to a gene: 6. Germline V gives CDR1 MNHEY, CDR2 SVGAGI. The CDR3 is made up of 15 amino acids. CDR3 DNA: TGTGCCAGCAGTTACGGGGCGGGGGTCACCTACGAGCAGTACTTC. It translates to CASSYGAGVTYEQYF.

This clonotype was detected a few times. The V call is TRBV7-2, the J call TRBJ1-1; D gene ambiguous. CDR3 length: 13 residues. Trimming pared 2 bases from V and 8 bases from J, leaving 12 bases between. Germline CDR1 reads SGHTA; CDR2 reads FQGNSA. The CDR3 nucleotides are TGTGCCAGCAGCTTAAGTGGGCAACACGAAGCTTTCTTT. Its protein product is CASSLSGQHEAFF.

V and J are TRBV5-1 and TRBJ2-2; the D gene could be TRBD1 or TRBD2 (5 bases each). V lost 6 bases to trimming and J lost 7 bases, with 13 bases between them. CDR1 is SGHRS and CDR2 is YFSETQ in the germline V gene. CDR3 size: 13 residues. The CDR3 sequence: CASTRDGDGELFF. Written as DNA, the CDR3 is TGCGCCAGCACCCGGGACGGAGACGGGGAGCTGTTTTTT.

The table lists this clonotype with many counts. The chain joins TRBV6-6 to TRBJ2-1; TRBD2 aligns across 7 bases. V dropped 5 bases and J dropped 4; count of bases not matched to a gene: 11. Germline CDR1 and CDR2: MNHNY and SVGAGI (reference sequence). The CDR3 has 16 amino acids. CDR3 amino acids: CASSVSLAEVYNEQFF. The DNA for the CDR3 is TGTGCCAGCAGTGTATCCCTAGCGGAAGTTTACAATGAGCAGTTCTTC.

This clonotype was counted at least ten times. This chain's CDR3 is CALSGTSGGADTQYF. CDR3 nucleotides: TGTGCCCTCTCGGGGACTAGCGGGGGGGCAGATACGCAGTATTTT. This sequence joins TRBV10-3 and TRBJ2-3, with TRBD2 identical over 16 bases. The germline V gene has CDR1 ENHRY and CDR2 SYGVKD. Germline trimming cut 11 bases from V and 4 bases from J; bases unmatched to any gene: 6. The length of the CDR3 is 15 residues.

Regarding this clonotype: Since a much larger clone is just one base distant, this may be a read error. This chain uses TRBV7-9 with TRBJ2-7, with TRBD2 identical over 10 bases. CDR3 size: 15 residues. The germline V gene encodes CDR1 SEHNR and CDR2 FQNEAQ (reference sequence). The DNA of the CDR3 is TGTGTCAGCAGCCCCGGACTAGCGGTACCTCACGAGCAGTACTTC. Its protein is CVSSPGLAVPHEQYF.

This clonotype showed up just a few times. This chain links TRBV2 with TRBJ2-3; TRBD2 is a possible D gene (5 bases). V lost 4 bases and J 2 bases, leaving 16 bases between the germline ends. This CDR3 has 16 residues. CDR1 and CDR2 (germline): SNHLY, FYNNEI. Here the CDR3 DNA reads TGTGCCAGCAGTGGAGAAACTAGAGTCTTCACAGATACGCAGTATTTT. It translates to CASSGETRVFTDTQYF.

Notes on this clonotype: The junction and the germline gene differ at one end; a read error may be behind it. This chain links TRBV7-7 with TRBJ2-5, with TRBD1 matching 7 bases. From germline, CDR1 is SSHAT and CDR2 FNYEAQ (reference sequence). The CDR3 spans 15 residues. CDR3: CASSPTGTEQETQYF. DNA for the CDR3: TGTGCTAGCAGCCCTACCGGGACAGAGCAAGAGACCCAGTACTTC.

This clonotype was found many times. The V and J genes are TRBV12-3 or TRBV12-4 and TRBJ2-4, with D perhaps TRBD2 (6 bases). CDR3 size: 14 residues. V lost 3 bases to trimming and J lost 2 bases, with 8 bases between them. The CDR3 region has the DNA TGTGCCAGCAGTTTCGGGGGATCCAAAAACATTCAGTACTTC. Translating it yields CASSFGGSKNIQYF.

This clonotype was observed at least ten times. The V gene is TRBV11-2, the J gene TRBJ1-6, with a weak D call TRBD1 (6 bases). The V gene lost 5 bases and the J gene lost 6 bases, with 11 bases spanning the gap. The CDR3 consists of 14 residues. CDR1 SGHAT and CDR2 FQNNGV come from the germline V gene. The CDR3, as DNA: TGTGCCAGCAGCCGACAGGCCAGTAATTCACCCCTCCACTTT. Residues: CASSRQASNSPLHF. Full variable domain (outside the CDR3, taken from reference TRBV11-2 and TRBJ1-6): EAGVAQSPRYKIIEKRQSVAFWCNPISGHATLYWYQQILGQGPKLLIQFQNNGVVDDSQLPKDRFSAERLKGVDSTLKIQPAKLEDSAVYLCASSRQASNSPLHFGNGTRLTVT.

This clonotype occurred many times. The chain has TRBV29-1 and TRBJ2-3; either TRBD1 or TRBD2 may fit D (5 bases each). Germline CDR1 SQVTM, CDR2 ANQGSEA. There are 13 residues in the CDR3. The V and J ends lost 5 bases and 1 base respectively, with 10 bases between them. CDR3 region: CSVRRGRTDTQYF. In nucleotides, the CDR3 is TGCAGCGTTAGACGGGGCCGCACAGATACGCAGTATTTT.

This chain uses TRBV20-1 with TRBJ2-3; 8 nucleotides agree with TRBD2. The ends lost 4 bases at V and 7 bases at J; junction bases unmatched: 13. Germline V gives CDR1 DFQATT, CDR2 SNEGSKA (reference sequence). This CDR3 has 15 residues. As DNA, the CDR3 is TGCAGTGCTACCCTTATCCGGGGGGGGCCGAATACGCAGTATTTT. The encoded protein is CSATLIRGGPNTQYF.

This clonotype was counted at least ten times. The chain couples TRBV3-1 to TRBJ2-7; the D is unclear. This CDR3 has 15 amino acids. V was clipped by 2 bases and J by 0 bases, with 11 bases between them. Germline lookup yields CDR1 LGHDT and CDR2 YNNKEL (reference sequence). The CDR3 DNA follows: TGTGCCAGCAGCCAAAGCCGAGACACCTCCTACGAGCAGTACTTC. This gives the protein CASSQSRDTSYEQYF.

As to this clonotype: A read error may explain this, as a much larger clone is one base away. The J gene is TRBJ2-7, the V gene TRBV3-1, with D hard to call. In germline, CDR1 is LGHDT, CDR2 YNNKEL (reference sequence). CDR3 length: 15 amino acids. The CDR3 sequence: CASGQAHGGAYEQYF. The CDR3 nucleotides read TGTGCCAGCGGCCAAGCTCATGGTGGGGCCTACGAGCAGTACTTC.

This clonotype was observed at least ten times. The chain is built from TRBV11-3 and TRBJ2-1, with 8 bases identical to TRBD2. The CDR3 is 16 amino acids. Germline CDR1 SGHNT, CDR2 YENEEA. Trimming cost V 2 bases and J 2 bases; bases outside gene matches: 5. CDR3 region: CASSLKPAGAYNEQFF. CDR3 in DNA: TGTGCCAGCAGCTTAAAGCCAGCGGGGGCCTACAATGAGCAGTTCTTC.

There are many counts of this clonotype. The chain carries TRBV10-2 and TRBJ1-1; D is uncertain. The V gene's germline CDR1 is WSHSY and CDR2 SAAADI. Trimming shortened V by 8 bases and J by 0 bases, and 7 bases separated the two germline ends. The CDR3 has 12 amino acids. The CDR3 DNA sequence: TGCGCCAGCTCTGAGATGAACACTGAAGCTTTCTTT. Amino acid sequence: CASSEMNTEAFF.

This clonotype was recorded many times. This chain connects TRBV28 to TRBJ1-3; D unresolved. V dropped 6 bases and J dropped 1 base, with 13 bases sitting between them. Germline V gene data show CDR1 as MDHEN and CDR2 as SYDVKM. The CDR3 sequence is 15 residues long. DNA of the CDR3: TGTGCCAGCAGAGGGCAGCAATTATCTGGAAACACCATATATTTT. Its protein is CASRGQQLSGNTIYF.

In this sample, this clonotype turned up many times. This chain connects TRBV4-1 to TRBJ1-1, with 7 bases aligning to TRBD1. CDR1 MGHRA and CDR2 YSYEKL come from the germline V gene. The junction had 8 bases not matched to a gene; V was cut back by 4 bases and J by 0 bases. This CDR3 has 16 residues. The CDR3 is CASSPRQGDMNTEAFF. CDR3 nucleotide sequence: TGCGCCAGCAGCCCCAGACAGGGCGACATGAACACTGAAGCTTTCTTT.

The chain couples TRBV9 to TRBJ2-1; weak D call: TRBD2 (5 bases). The V gene lost 3 bases and the J gene lost 10 bases, with 14 bases spanning the gap. The CDR3 is 13 amino acids. Germline CDR1 SGDLS, CDR2 YYNGEE. The CDR3 sequence: CASSALAGREQFF. The CDR3 DNA sequence: TGTGCCAGCAGCGCCCTCGCGGGCCGGGAGCAGTTCTTC.

This clonotype was counted a few times. This chain joins TRBV20-1 and TRBJ1-4, with 9 bases lining up with TRBD1. J lost 8 bases, V lost 6 bases, and 7 bases had no gene match. Germline V gives CDR1 DFQATT, CDR2 SNEGSKA (reference sequence). The CDR3 runs 13 residues. The DNA for the CDR3 is TGCAGTGCCTCGACAGGGGGTCCGGAAAAACTGTTTTTT. Protein product: CSASTGGPEKLFF.

In its sample, this clonotype was seen many times. V and J are TRBV29-1 and TRBJ2-7; no firm D call. CDR3 length: 13 amino acids. Germline CDR1 SQVTM, CDR2 ANQGSEA. The V gene lost 1 base and the J gene lost 5 bases, with 12 bases spanning the gap. CDR3 sequence (DNA): TGCAGCGTTGAAGGGGCAGCTGTCAACGAGCAGTACTTC. Translated: CSVEGAAVNEQYF.

This clonotype came up a few times. This sequence joins TRBV28 and TRBJ2-2, with TRBD1 as a possible D gene (5 bases). The CDR3 loop spans 14 amino acids. Trimming removed 5 bases at V and 8 bases at J, with 15 bases between. The germline V gene encodes CDR1 MDHEN and CDR2 SYDVKM. The CDR3 DNA is TGTGCCAGCAGTGTACGGCAGGGTGCGGGGGAGCTGTTTTTT. Its translation is CASSVRQGAGELFF.

This clonotype has a count of ten or more. The chain employs TRBV12-3 or TRBV12-4 and TRBJ1-2; 9 bases are a match to TRBD1. The CDR3 consists of 12 residues. The junction had 2 bases not matched to a gene; V was cut back by 4 bases and J by 8 bases. CDR3 in DNA: TGTGCCAGCAGTTGGGGGACAGGGGGCTACACCTTC. It specifies CASSWGTGGYTF.

This rearrangement joins TRBV4-3 to TRBJ2-1; TRBD2 matches at 8 bases. With 4 bases clipped from V and 3 bases from J, the junction kept 5 bases outside the gene matches. Germline V gene data show CDR1 as LGHNA and CDR2 as YSLEER. This CDR3 spans 15 amino acids. CDR3 coding DNA: TGCGCCAGCAGCCGGGGGAGCGGGGGCTACAATGAGCAGTTCTTC. It translates to CASSRGSGGYNEQFF.

This clonotype was seen ten or more times. This chain connects TRBV6-5 to TRBJ2-7; TRBD1 matches at 9 bases. The CDR3 contains 15 residues. V was pared by 6 bases and J by 5 bases, with 11 bases of the junction left unmatched. Germline V gene data show CDR1 as MNHEY and CDR2 as SVGAGI. CDR3 in amino acids: CASRKADRGKDEQYF. CDR3 DNA: TGTGCCAGCAGGAAAGCGGACAGGGGAAAGGACGAGCAGTACTTC.

This clonotype was recorded at least ten times. The V and J genes are TRBV3-1 and TRBJ2-6, with 7 bases identical to TRBD1. The CDR3 contains 18 residues. Germline CDR1 reads LGHDT; CDR2 reads YNNKEL (reference sequence). J gave up 0 bases and V 3 bases, and 8 bases lay outside the gene matches. CDR3 sequence: CASSQHPGQSSGANVLTF. In nucleotides, the CDR3 is TGTGCCAGCAGCCAGCATCCGGGACAGAGCTCTGGGGCCAACGTCCTGACTTTC.

The chain uses TRBV5-1 and TRBJ1-4, with D perhaps matching TRBD1 (5 bases). Germline lookup yields CDR1 SGHRS and CDR2 YFSETQ. Trimming pared 4 bases from V and 4 bases from J, leaving 11 bases between. The CDR3 spans 14 residues. CDR3 DNA sequence: TGCGCCAGCAGCCGGGACGGGGATAATGAAAAACTGTTTTTT. Translation: CASSRDGDNEKLFF.

This sequence joins TRBV10-3 and TRBJ2-7, with D possibly being TRBD2 (5 bases). V was clipped by 4 bases and J by 5 bases, with 15 bases between them. The CDR3 runs to 14 residues. CDR1 ENHRY and CDR2 SYGVKD come from the germline V gene. This chain's CDR3 is CAISGAAMEDEQYF. Written as DNA, the CDR3 is TGTGCCATCAGTGGGGCGGCGATGGAGGACGAGCAGTACTTC.